These 18 T cell receptor beta chains came from one sample sequenced in a study of cytomegalovirus exposure and HLA in healthy donors. The PCR employed 60 Vbeta primers together with 13 Jbeta primers. Sequenced by immunoSEQ multiplex PCR; TCRdb stores in-frame clones only, minus some. The sample has 110,000 to 150,000 clones, roughly 80% seen once; the top ten hold around 4.5%. The sample consisted of PBMCs. These receptors all stem from a middle-aged woman in good health and CMV-seropositive.

CDR3 in amino acids: CASSFRGQAQNIQYF. DNA for the CDR3: TGTGCCAGCAGCTTCCGCGGACAGGCCCAAAACATTCAGTACTTC. The genes are TRBV7-2 and TRBJ2-4; 7 bases line up with TRBD1. The CDR3 length is 15 residues. The germline CDR1 and CDR2 sequences are SGHTA and FQGNSA. V lost 3 bases to trimming and J lost 5 bases; unmatched junction nucleotides: 7. Variable domain in full (rest from reference TRBV7-2 and TRBJ2-4): GAGVSQSPSNKVTEKGKDVELRCDPISGHTALYWYRQSLGQGLEFLIYFQGNSAPDKSGLPSDRFSAERTGGSVSTLTIQRTQQEDSAVYLCASSFRGQAQNIQYFGAGTRLSVL.

The chain uses TRBV28 and TRBJ2-7; 12 bases fit TRBD2. The ends lost 9 bases at V and 4 bases at J; junction bases unmatched: 13. CDR1 MDHEN and CDR2 SYDVKM come from the germline V gene. The CDR3 contains 16 residues. In DNA, the CDR3 is TGTGCCAGTCGGACCCTAGCGGGAGGGCCAGTTTACGAGCAGTACTTC. Its translation: CASRTLAGGPVYEQYF.

V and J are TRBV19 and TRBJ2-7; 7 bases map to TRBD1. Per germline, CDR1 LNHDA and CDR2 SQIVND (reference sequence). The length of the CDR3 is 13 residues. V lost 3 bases and J lost 5; bases outside the gene matches: 4. CDR3 sequence: CASSIAGGNEQYF. Here the CDR3 DNA reads TGTGCCAGTAGTATCGCAGGGGGAAACGAGCAGTACTTC.

The J gene is TRBJ1-5, the V gene TRBV4-2; TRBD1 is a possible D gene (6 bases). CDR1 LGHNA and CDR2 YNFKEQ come from the germline V gene. Trimming removed 5 bases from V and 2 bases from J, with 10 bases in between. There are 14 residues in the CDR3. CDR3 bases: TGTGCCAGCAGCTCCAGACAGGGCAATCAGCCCCAGCATTTT. Translation gives CASSSRQGNQPQHF.

This sequence joins TRBV18 and TRBJ1-5; 7 bases align to TRBD1. The V segment lost 5 bases and the J segment 11 bases; nucleotides outside the gene matches: 12. The V gene's germline CDR1 is KGHSH and CDR2 LQKENI. The CDR3 has 14 residues. CDR3 residues: CASSGDRAPEAQHF. CDR3 bases: TGTGCCAGCTCAGGAGACAGGGCCCCGGAGGCCCAGCATTTT.

The CDR3 protein is CASSMSSYNEQFF. CDR3 nucleotides: TGTGCCAGTAGTATGAGCTCCTACAATGAGCAGTTCTTC. The chain links TRBV19 to TRBJ2-1; D gene ambiguous. The CDR3 covers 13 residues. The V gene's germline CDR1 is LNHDA and CDR2 SQIVND (reference sequence). Trimming cost V 3 bases and J 0 bases, with 3 bases left between them.

The J gene is TRBJ1-1, the V gene TRBV5-1; no reliable D call. Trimming stripped 2 bases from V and 8 bases from J, with 10 bases between. Per the germline V gene, CDR1 is SGHRS and CDR2 is YFSETQ. The CDR3 contains 12 residues. CDR3 bases: TGCGCCAGCAGCTTTCCGGGAGGAGAAGCTTTCTTT. It specifies CASSFPGGEAFF.

V and J are TRBV27 and TRBJ2-7, with D possibly being TRBD2 (5 bases). Germline V gene sequence: CDR1 MNHEY, CDR2 SMNVEV (reference sequence). The CDR3 is 14 residues long. V lost 5 bases and J lost 3, with 14 bases in between. For the CDR3, the DNA is TGTGCCAGCAGTCTTCACAGAGACTACTACGAGCAGTACTTC. This gives the protein CASSLHRDYYEQYF.

The genes are TRBV7-9 and TRBJ1-3, with D uncertain. Trimming shortened V by 3 bases and J by 0 bases, and 6 bases separated the two germline ends. This CDR3 has 14 residues. CDR1 is SEHNR and CDR2 is FQNEAQ in the germline V gene (reference sequence). DNA for the CDR3: TGTGCCAGCAGCTTGGCTGGCTCTGGAAACACCATATATTTT. This gives the protein CASSLAGSGNTIYF. Looking up the rest from reference TRBV7-9 and TRBJ1-3 gives the full variable domain: DTGVSQNPRHKITKRGQNVTFRCDPISEHNRLYWYRQTLGQGPEFLTYFQNEAQLEKSRLLSDRFSAERPKGSFSTLEIQRTEQGDSAMYLCASSLAGSGNTIYFGEGSWLTVV.

The chain has TRBV4-2 and TRBJ1-2, with a possible D match to TRBD1 (6 bases). The CDR3 runs 16 residues. V gave up 0 bases and J gave up 0 bases, with 11 bases separating them. Germline CDR1 and CDR2: LGHNA and YNFKEQ. DNA for the CDR3: TGTGCCAGCAGCCAAGACGAGGCAGGGGCTAACTATGGCTACACCTTC. It yields the protein CASSQDEAGANYGYTF.

This sequence joins TRBV2 and TRBJ2-1, with D maybe TRBD1 (6 bases). V lost 2 bases and J lost 7, with 12 bases in between. The germline CDR1 and CDR2 sequences are SNHLY and FYNNEI. This CDR3 comprises 14 residues. DNA of the CDR3: TGTGCCAGCAGTGAAAGTTCGAGGGGGAATGAGCAGTTCTTC. As protein: CASSESSRGNEQFF.

The chain links TRBV19 to TRBJ2-7; D perhaps matches TRBD1 (5 bases). Trimming left V 5 bases short and J 5 bases short, with 13 bases between. The CDR3 loop spans 13 amino acids. Germline V gene lookup returns CDR1 LNHDA and CDR2 SQIVND (reference sequence). Here the CDR3 DNA reads TGTGCCAGTAGTGCCTCAGGGTTCCACGAGCAGTACTTC. Translating gives CASSASGFHEQYF.

The chain links TRBV14 to TRBJ2-7, with D maybe TRBD2 (6 bases). This CDR3 has 14 residues. Per germline, CDR1 SGHDN and CDR2 FVKESK. V lost 3 bases, J lost 7 bases, and 16 bases lay in between. CDR3 sequence: CASSQAGLQREQYF. The DNA for the CDR3 is TGTGCCAGCAGCCAGGCGGGACTCCAAAGGGAGCAGTACTTC.

This chain joins TRBV10-3 and TRBJ1-4; D gene unclear. Deletions cut 3 bases from V and 4 bases from J, with 6 bases between. The CDR3 is 13 residues long. Per germline, CDR1 ENHRY and CDR2 SYGVKD. The CDR3 sequence: CAISDGSNEKLFF. CDR3 sequence (DNA): TGTGCCATCAGTGATGGCAGTAATGAAAAACTGTTTTTT.

The rearrangement links TRBV6-5 to TRBJ2-5, with 10 bases lining up with TRBD2. V lost 8 bases and J lost 2; bases outside the gene matches: 5. This CDR3 has 14 residues. Germline CDR1 MNHEY, CDR2 SVGAGI. Here the CDR3 DNA reads TGTGCCAGCGGAGGAGCGGGAGGGCAAGAGACCCAGTACTTC. This codes for CASGGAGGQETQYF.

The gene calls are TRBV28 and TRBJ2-7, with TRBD1 identical over 12 bases. The germline CDR1 and CDR2 sequences are MDHEN and SYDVKM. This CDR3 is built from 18 residues. V dropped 6 bases and J dropped 0; count of bases not matched to a gene: 12. This chain's CDR3 is CASRTGTGGLRSSYEQYF. CDR3 bases: TGTGCCAGCAGAACCGGGACAGGGGGCCTCCGGAGCTCCTACGAGCAGTACTTC.

This clone has just one count. This chain uses TRBV2 with TRBJ2-2; 12 positions agree with TRBD2. V lost 6 bases, J lost 4 bases, and 9 bases stayed unmatched. This CDR3 has 17 amino acids. Looked up from germline, CDR1 is SNHLY and CDR2 is FYNNEI. The CDR3 here is CASRAGLAGTFTGELFF. In DNA, the CDR3 is TGTGCCAGCAGAGCGGGACTAGCGGGCACCTTCACCGGGGAGCTGTTTTTT.

The chain links TRBV28 to TRBJ2-5; 10 bases agree with TRBD2. Germline V CDR1 and CDR2: MDHEN, SYDVKM. V gave up 5 bases and J gave up 5 bases; unmatched junction bases: 8. This CDR3 contains 15 residues. CDR3 protein: CASSNLAGVLETQYF. CDR3 nucleotides: TGTGCCAGCAGTAACCTAGCGGGAGTCCTGGAGACCCAGTACTTC.